This TCR beta chain comes out of a study of CD8+ T cells in alopecia areata (dated by TCRdb to 2016 to 2018). The study in broad terms: The treated patients, all with moderate-to-severe alopecia areata, were enrolled in an open-label pilot trial of oral tofacitinib given at 5 to 10 mg twice daily. To study T cell clonal expansion in alopecia areata, the researchers applied high-throughput TCRbeta sequencing to both the C3H/HeJ mouse model and human patients. immunoSEQ multiplex PCR using 35 Vbeta forward primers and 13 Jbeta reverse primers was used to amplify TCRbeta CDR3 regions. Biopsies were taken from tofacitinib-treated patients at baseline and again at 4 and 24 weeks into treatment, and several of those patients also had a later scalp biopsy. Clonality in the scalp was compared among normal scalp (n=4), patchy alopecia areata scalp (n=8), and alopecia totalis/universalis scalp (n=8). Patients stayed on tofacitinib for 6 to 18 months and then had 6 months of follow-up off drug so that delayed response and recurrence could be assessed. The SALT score, which quantifies the percentage of affected scalp surface area, was used to measure disease severity in treated patients. RNA was obtained with the PAXgene miRNA kit for fixed scalp, the miRNeasy kit for PBMCs, and the RNeasy kit for mouse skin. In humans, TCRbeta sequencing was performed on scalp tissue and on sorted CD4+ and CD8+ peripheral blood T cells from healthy controls and from patients with patchy or totalis/universalis alopecia areata.

V is reduced by 0 bases and J by 8 bases, leaving a spacing of 13 bases between them. The CDR1 and CDR2 encoded by the germline V gene are SQVTM and ANQGSEA. The CDR3, cysteine through phenylalanine, is 14 amino acids long. Only the CDR3 DNA is retained, 42 bases long and in frame from the first base. This clone has more than one count but fewer than ten. Its antigen has not been determined. No base quality information exists; no much larger clone differs at one position. Taken with the paper, the label for time point translates to: around 26 weeks on oral tofacitinib. The sample's treatment or condition label, decoded: oral pan-JAK inhibitor, 5-10 mg twice daily. Lesional scalp punch biopsies and peripheral blood were obtained from alopecia areata patients. PBMCs were separated by density centrifugation and stained for CD3, CD4 and CD8, after which CD4+ and CD8+ T cells were sorted on a FACSAria. Libraries came from the immunoSEQ multiplex PCR assay. RNA was extracted from all samples and reverse transcribed into cDNA, which served as template for TCR sequencing. First-strand cDNA was synthesized using SuperScript III with a 2:1 mix of oligo-dT and random hexamers. A synthetic immune receptor repertoire was used to measure amplification bias, and any remaining bias was corrected computationally. As for how the authors treated the data: Raw reads were preprocessed to remove errors, and CDR3 was defined by IMGT conventions from the conserved cysteine to phenylalanine. Clonality was calculated as 1 minus Shannon entropy normalized by log2 of the number of productive unique TCRs. Scalp TCRbeta sequences were cross-referenced with sorted blood CD4 and CD8 repertoires so that the CD4 or CD8 identity of scalp clones could be inferred. TCRdb carries this immuneACCESS record with in-frame sequences only. Its versions omit some clonotypes, under half of them owing to an unresolved V gene in the studies checked, with the rest unexplained. V, J and clone size are those of that table, while D and trimming were read from the DNA. In all, the sample holds approximately 110,000 clones, and 56% of those were seen once. The ten most abundant clones make up around 3.4% of the sample.

General findings and caveats noted by the study authors: Shared TCR sequences between patients were less evident than in mice, which may be partly attributable to HLA diversity in the patient population. Tofacitinib significantly decreased scalp clonality and the number of expanded CD8+ clones among the top 100 scalp clones. Lesional scalp, especially in alopecia totalis/universalis, showed higher clonality and more expanded CD8+ clones than normal scalp, suggesting antigenic drive. Because the treated cohort was small and had just a single nonresponder, larger studies are needed to establish links between baseline CD8+ expansion and response. Unlike mouse skin, which is dominated by gammadelta T cells, normal human skin has resident alphabeta T cells that are also sequenced, and this complicates analysis of the scalp TCR repertoire. Many expanded lesional clones were found to persist in scalp and blood during tofacitinib treatment, and relapse after treatment cessation may be partly explained by this persistence.

This TCR was recovered from a human donor with alopecia areata. The chain uses TRBV29-1 and TRBJ1-4; a tentative D match to TRBD1 spans 5 bases. The sample was CD4+ T cells sorted from blood, taken at week 24, from a patient treated with tofacitinib. The CDR3 is CSVEDVREGEKLFF. In nucleotide form, the sequence is TGCAGCGTTGAAGATGTCCGAGAGGGGGAAAAACTGTTTTTT.